This TCR beta chain was identified during a study of T cell responses to AZD1222 COVID-19 vaccine (dated by TCRdb to 2020 to 2023). As for the study more broadly: AZD1222 recipients given second doses at about 4 weeks or at about 12 weeks were pooled, since spike-specific TCR depth and breadth were not found to differ between the two schedules. TCR sequencing covered over 230 trial participants: some 210 given two doses of AZD1222 and approximately 26 given two doses of MenACWY control vaccine. Trial participants were enrolled into age subgroups of 18-55, 56-69 and 70-plus years, which contained about 150, 28 and 57 TCR-sequenced participants, respectively.

The CDR3 regions of human TCRbeta chains were analyzed by immunosequencing. In the paper's pipeline: Repertoire TCRs were matched against a reference library of SARS-CoV-2-specific TCRs generated with the MIRA antigen-specificity platform. Breadth meant the fraction of unique TCRs that were SARS-CoV-2-associated, whereas depth meant the fraction of total T cells that were SARS-CoV-2-associated. Using the MIRA data, each spike-specific TCR was mapped to the spike region that the TCR reacts to and placed in a CD4 or CD8 class. Log10-transformed breadth and depth values were compared by one-way ANOVA with Sidak's multiple comparisons tests. TCRdb limited this immuneACCESS table to in-frame rearrangements with V and J called. A share of clones is missing; checked studies link under half to unresolved V genes, and the rest is unexplained. The V and J calls and clone size were taken over from that table, and D and trimming were inferred from the DNA. In all, the sample holds roughly 100,000 clones, and more than 70% of those were seen once. About 1.5% of the sample is taken by the ten largest.

This clone was detected only once. This receptor's antigen is unknown. One base away there is no much larger clone; base qualities are not given. Taken with the paper, the label for time point translates to: baseline before first vaccination. The vaccinee samples were drawn from two UK trials, COV001 and COV002, one of which was a single-blind randomized controlled phase 2/3 trial testing AZD1222 (ChAdOx1 nCoV-19) in healthy adults. For TCRbeta chain sequencing, PBMC samples from trial participants were taken at day 0 and at day 28 after the second dose. After removal of 2 bases from V and 4 bases from J, the junction retains 3 bases not matched to a gene. Counted from cysteine to phenylalanine, this CDR3 has 16 amino acids. Only the CDR3 DNA stays, 48 bases, in frame from base 1. CDR1 MGHDK and CDR2 SYGVNS are derived from the germline V gene. General conclusions and limits of the study: Reportedly, close to half of the unique spike-specific TCRs recognized epitopes lying outside the regions that are mutated in the B.1.351 and B.1.1.7 variants. Most participants were white British and females outnumbered males, and the authors suggested that clonal diversity may have been underestimated. Conclusions about previously exposed vaccinees are limited, since just six or seven AZD1222 recipients were seropositive for SARS-CoV-2 at baseline. In the small 56-69-year group, the increase in depth fell short of significance, most likely because of low power. Because no day 14 peak-response samples were available, the repertoires could be characterized only after the peak T cell response. After two AZD1222 doses, both the breadth and the depth of spike-specific TCRs were significantly higher than at day 0 and than in MenACWY recipients. The whole spike protein was spanned by vaccine-associated CD4 TCRs, and dominant responses were seen in regions 160-218 and 743-854.

The rearrangement joined TRBV25-1 to TRBJ2-1; 12 bases in between match TRBD2. The sequence was collected from an adult in good health. The sequencing used peripheral blood, collected on day 0 of AZD1222 vaccination. The sequence in DNA is TGTGCCAGCAGTGAAATCGGACTAGCGGGATACAATGAGCAGTTCTTC. Its product reads: CASSEIGLAGYNEQFF.